The rows below give T cell receptor beta chains drawn from one sample of a study of cytomegalovirus exposure and HLA in healthy donors. This table comes from immunoSEQ multiplex PCR, and its TCRdb copy is limited to in-frame clones, with some not included. The repertoire includes 100,000 or so clones, around four fifths of them detected once, and about 8.6% sits in the top ten. The sample was PBMCs. The receptors come from a woman in her 40s in good health and CMV-seropositive. Both conserved end residues are part of each CDR3. The order of the fields is D gene, V gene, J gene, clone size, CDR3 DNA, CDR3 protein. The D gene is left open where the match is weak. Expanded clones get a size class; other rows say once, few or many, or leave the size out.

TRBD1	TRBV27	TRBJ1-5	once	TGTGCCAGCAGTTTATTTCACGACAGGGGGAATCAGCCCCAGCATTTT	CASSLFHDRGNQPQHF
-	TRBV10-3	TRBJ1-4	-	TGTGCCATCAGTGACGGTCACAGCGAAAAACTGTTTTTT	CAISDGHSEKLFF
-	TRBV5-4	TRBJ1-3	-	TGTGCCAGCAGCTTGGGAGCAGGGACTGGAAACACCATATATTTT	CASSLGAGTGNTIYF
-	TRBV7-6	TRBJ2-1	few	TGTGCCAGCAGCTCCCGTTACAGGGATTCGTCCTACAATGAGCAGTTCTTC	CASSSRYRDSSYNEQFF
TRBD1	TRBV19	TRBJ2-2	-	TGTGCCAGTAGGAGAATAGACAGGGGGCATATCGGGGAGCTGTTTTTT	CASRRIDRGHIGELFF
TRBD2	TRBV2	TRBJ2-7	-	TGTGCCAGCAGTGCAACTAGCGGGAGAAGTTACGAGCAGTACTTC	CASSATSGRSYEQYF
TRBD2	TRBV18	TRBJ2-7	-	TGTGCCAGCTCACCGACTAGCAAGTGGACCTACGAGCAGTACTTC	CASSPTSKWTYEQYF
-	TRBV11-3	TRBJ1-2	-	TGTGCCAGCAGCCCGGGGGGGGATCGGCGGGGCTACACCTTC	CASSPGGDRRGYTF
-	TRBV11-3	TRBJ1-1	-	TGTGCCAGCAGCTTAGGTCTAAGAGCTTTCTTT	CASSLGLRAFF
TRBD1	TRBV5-4	TRBJ1-4	-	TGTGCCAGCAGCTTGAGATTGGGACAGGGTCGTGAAAAACTGTTTTTT	CASSLRLGQGREKLFF
-	TRBV7-2	TRBJ2-5	-	TGTGCCAGCAGCTATGTAGAGTCGGAGACCCAGTACTTC	CASSYVESETQYF
-	TRBV28	TRBJ1-5	-	TGTGCCAGCAGGACTGACAGGAGCGATCTGCCCCAGCATTTT	CASRTDRSDLPQHF
TRBD1	TRBV27	TRBJ2-6	-	TGTGCCAGCAGTCAATCAGGGGGCGCAGGGGCCAACGTCCTGACTTTC	CASSQSGGAGANVLTF
TRBD2	TRBV7-8	TRBJ2-7	-	TGTGCCAGCAGCTTAGGACTAGCGGGAGCCCGAGGTCCCTACGAGCAGTACTTC	CASSLGLAGARGPYEQYF
-	TRBV6-1	TRBJ1-2	-	TGTGCCAGCAGGGTCTCTCTTGCAGGCGATGGCTACACCTTC	CASRVSLAGDGYTF
-	TRBV25-1	TRBJ1-4	-	TGTGCCAGCAGTGCCGCGAATGAAAAACTGTTTTTT	CASSAANEKLFF
-	TRBV18	TRBJ1-2	once	TGTGCCAGCTCACCACCCGGGAGGAATGGCTATGGCTACACCTTC	CASSPPGRNGYGYTF
TRBD2	TRBV15	TRBJ2-1	-	TGTGCCACCAGCAGAGGAGGGAGCGGGGGTTGGAATGAGCAGTTCTTC	CATSRGGSGGWNEQFF
TRBD2	TRBV10-3	TRBJ2-1	once	TGTGCCATCAGTGAGTCAAGGGCCCTGACTAGCGGGAAGAGGCCGAGCTCCTACAATGAGCAGTTCTTC	CAISESRALTSGKRPSSYNEQFF
-	TRBV28	TRBJ1-2	-	TGTGCCAGCTCGAGAGATGGCTACACCTTC	CASSRDGYTF
-	TRBV10-3	TRBJ1-2	-	TGTGCCATCAGTGAGGTCCGGGGAAACTATGGCTACACCTTC	CAISEVRGNYGYTF
-	TRBV5-1	TRBJ1-2	-	TGCGCCAGCAGCCTCCGGCAGGGGATCTACTATGGCTACACCTTC	CASSLRQGIYYGYTF
-	TRBV6-5	TRBJ1-5	-	TGTGCCAGCAGTTACGCGAGGTTACAGCCCCAGCATTTT	CASSYARLQPQHF
-	TRBV28	TRBJ1-5	-	TGTGCCAGCAGTCTAGCTGGGGGCTATCAGCCCCAGCATTTT	CASSLAGGYQPQHF
TRBD1	TRBV7-9	TRBJ2-7	-	TGTGCCAGTAGTGACAGGGGGCGAGAGTACGAGCAGTACTTC	CASSDRGREYEQYF
-	TRBV4-1	TRBJ1-1	-	TGCGCCAGCAGCCCGGGGGTCATGAACACTGAAGCTTTCTTT	CASSPGVMNTEAFF
TRBD2	TRBV4-1	TRBJ2-1	-	TGCGCCAGCAGAACGGAGACTAGCGGGAGCTACAATGAGCAGTTCTTC	CASRTETSGSYNEQFF
TRBD1	TRBV15	TRBJ1-1	-	TGTGCCACCAGCAGAAGGGCGGGGACAGGGTCATTGGTGGCTTTCTTT	CATSRRAGTGSLVAFF
TRBD1	TRBV7-9	TRBJ2-7	-	TGTGCCAGCAGCCCCCGGACAGGGAAACACGAGCAGTACTTC	CASSPRTGKHEQYF
-	TRBV5-6	TRBJ1-2	-	TGTGCCAGCAGCCGTCCCGGGGGTACTCGTGGCTATGGCTACACCTTC	CASSRPGGTRGYGYTF
TRBD1	TRBV12-5	TRBJ2-7	few	TGTGCTAGTGGTTCCGCCGACAGGGAGAGCTCCTACGAGCAGTACTTC	CASGSADRESSYEQYF
-	TRBV5-1	TRBJ1-3	-	TGCGCCAGCAGCTCCGCTGGGCCAGCCTTAGGAAACACCATATATTTT	CASSSAGPALGNTIYF
TRBD2	TRBV5-1	TRBJ2-7	-	TGCGCCAGCAGCCCCGCACTAGCGGATGTCTACGAGCAGTACTTC	CASSPALADVYEQYF
TRBD1	TRBV11-2	TRBJ2-1	-	TGTGCCAGCAGCTTTGGTAGGGGTTCGACAGGGGGCGGGAATGAGCAGTTCTTC	CASSFGRGSTGGGNEQFF
-	TRBV5-4	TRBJ2-1	-	TGTGCCAGCAGCTTAGATTTAGCGGCCCACAATGAGCAGTTCTTC	CASSLDLAAHNEQFF
TRBD2	TRBV11-2	TRBJ2-1	-	TGTGCCAGCAGCCCTGCCGGGGGGGGATACAATGAGCAGTTCTTC	CASSPAGGGYNEQFF
-	TRBV19	TRBJ2-1	-	TGTGCCAGTAGTAGTAGCGGCAATGAGCAGTTCTTC	CASSSSGNEQFF
-	TRBV5-1	TRBJ2-7	-	TGCGCCAGCAGATTACCGGACAGCTCCTACGAGCAGTACTTC	CASRLPDSSYEQYF
TRBD1	TRBV13	TRBJ2-7	few	TGTGCCAGCAGCTCGACAGGGGCCTACGAGCAGTACTTC	CASSSTGAYEQYF
-	TRBV5-1	TRBJ1-6	-	TGCGCCAGCAGCTTGGGGGCCCGCTCCTATAATTCACCCCTCCACTTT	CASSLGARSYNSPLHF
-	TRBV19	TRBJ1-6	once	TGTGCCAGTAGTATTTGGGCCCGGAATAATTCACCCCTCCACTTT	CASSIWARNNSPLHF
-	TRBV7-2	TRBJ2-7	-	TGTGCCAGCAGCTTAAGAAGTGAGCGAACCTACGAGCAGTACTTC	CASSLRSERTYEQYF
-	TRBV19	TRBJ2-5	few	TGTGCCAGTAGTATAAGGGGGGGGGAGACCCAGTACTTC	CASSIRGGETQYF
TRBD1	TRBV2	TRBJ2-3	-	TGTGCCAGCAGTCCAAGACAGGGGGGTACAGATACGCAGTATTTT	CASSPRQGGTDTQYF
TRBD2	TRBV29-1	TRBJ2-7	once	TGCAGCGTTGAACGCGGGAGCTCCTACGAGCAGTACTTC	CSVERGSSYEQYF
TRBD2	TRBV7-9	TRBJ2-4	-	TGTGCCAGCAGCTTACCGGTGACCGGGGGGTGGGCCAAAAACATTCAGTACTTC	CASSLPVTGGWAKNIQYF
TRBD2	TRBV11-2	TRBJ2-7	few	TGTGCCAGCAGCCCATTAAGCCGGACTAGCGGGAGATTCTACGAGCAGTACTTC	CASSPLSRTSGRFYEQYF
-	TRBV10-3	TRBJ1-1	-	TGTGCCATCAGTGAGAGGGCAGGGGTGAACACTGAAGCTTTCTTT	CAISERAGVNTEAFF
-	TRBV4-1	TRBJ1-4	few	TGCGCCAGCAGCCAAACAGGGCGAGGTAATGAAAAACTGTTTTTT	CASSQTGRGNEKLFF
TRBD2	TRBV18	TRBJ2-3	once	TGTGCCAGCTCACCGCCGGGACTAGCGGGGGGCGGCACAGATACGCAGTATTTT	CASSPPGLAGGGTDTQYF
-	TRBV27	TRBJ1-6	-	TGTGCCAGCAGTTTATCGAGACGTAGTATCATGGTGAGGAATTCACCCCTCCACTTT	CASSLSRRSIMVRNSPLHF
-	TRBV7-8	TRBJ2-5	-	TGTGCCAGCAGCTTAAGATGGCGGGAAGAGACCCAGTACTTC	CASSLRWREETQYF
-	TRBV10-1	TRBJ1-3	-	TGCGCCAGCACCGTACAGGGAAAAGGAAACACCATATATTTT	CASTVQGKGNTIYF
-	TRBV6-5	TRBJ1-5	-	TGTGCCAGCAGTTACGCCTGGGGGAGGGATCAGCCCCAGCATTTT	CASSYAWGRDQPQHF